This T cell receptor (beta chain) was captured by sequencing in a study of neurological immune-mediated disorders. Sequencing runs each generated in excess of 180 million TCR-beta sequences derived from 15-18 subjects. Each CDR3 protein is one row after TCRdb ran MiXCR on the 5' RACE reads. The sample yields 93,000 or so distinct CDR3 sequences, under 14% seen once. This clonotype was observed at least ten times. Time point given: longitudinal time-point 3. From 2 million PBMCs stored at -80 C, the unsorted libraries were generated. CDR1 SEHNR and CDR2 FQNEAQ come from the germline V gene (reference sequence). Deletions cut 7 bases from V and 1 base from J, with 10 bases between. The CDR3 extends over 13 amino acids.

The sequenced sample consisted of PBMCs. This sequence was found in a female donor with HTLV-1-associated myelopathy (HAM/TSP). The rearrangement joins TRBV7-9 to TRBJ1-1; D might be TRBD1 (6 bases). This CDR3 is CASTPRGNTEAFF. DNA of the CDR3: TGTGCCAGCACTCCCAGGGGGAACACTGAAGCTTTCTTT.